The next 30 T cell receptor beta chains were all read from a single sample in a study of identical twins. TCRdb passed the 5' RACE reads through MiXCR, listing each CDR3 protein once. The data show 460,000 or so distinct CDR3 sequences, approximately 14% seen once. This same sample was also part of a study on yellow fever vaccine responses in identical twins.

The specimen was CD4+ T cells sorted from blood. Receptor source: a woman aged 18-35 years in good health.

This clonotype occurred a few times. The J gene is TRBJ2-2, the V gene TRBV5-1; D is undetermined. Trimming pared 1 base from V and 8 bases from J, leaving 12 bases between. Germline V lookup: CDR1 SGHRS, CDR2 YFSETQ. The CDR3 runs to 14 residues. Here the CDR3 reads CASSLNPSRGELFF. Here the CDR3 DNA reads TGCGCCAGCAGCTTGAATCCGTCGCGAGGGGAGCTGTTTTTT.

In its sample, this clonotype was seen a few times. The rearrangement links TRBV7-6 to TRBJ2-2; 8 nucleotides align to TRBD1. V dropped 6 bases and J dropped 5; count of bases not matched to a gene: 14. There are 17 residues in the CDR3. The germline CDR1 and CDR2 sequences are SGHVS and FNYEAQ. CDR3 loop: CASRQGVGTVPTGELFF. CDR3 coding DNA: TGTGCCAGCAGACAGGGGGTTGGGACGGTTCCGACCGGGGAGCTGTTTTTT. Looking up the rest from reference TRBV7-6 and TRBJ2-2 gives the full variable domain: GAGVSQSPRYKVTKRGQDVALRCDPISGHVSLYWYRQALGQGPEFLTYFNYEAQQDKSGLPNDRFSAERPEGSISTLTIQRTEQRDSAMYRCASRQGVGTVPTGELFFGEGSRLTVL.

There are a few counts of this clonotype. The chain joins TRBV20-1 to TRBJ2-3, with 9 bases identical to TRBD1. The junction had 8 bases not matched to a gene; V was cut back by 5 bases and J by 5 bases. Germline V CDR1 and CDR2: DFQATT, SNEGSKA (reference sequence). The CDR3 length is 14 residues. Here the CDR3 DNA reads TGCAGTGCTCGTCCCGGGACAGGGTTAGATACGCAGTATTTT. Translated, it gives CSARPGTGLDTQYF.

The chain carries TRBV2 and TRBJ1-1; no reliable D call. Looked up from germline, CDR1 is SNHLY and CDR2 is FYNNEI. Trimming took off 8 bases at V and 0 bases at J, with 16 bases between the two ends. The CDR3 totals 15 residues. DNA for the CDR3: TGTGCCAGCCAAGTCTTCACCGGAGTGAACACTGAAGCTTTCTTT. Protein sequence: CASQVFTGVNTEAFF.

This clonotype was picked up a small number of times. The V and J genes are TRBV5-1 and TRBJ1-1; 10 nucleotides match TRBD1. CDR1 and CDR2 (germline): SGHRS, YFSETQ. V trimming: 5 bases; J trimming: 0 bases; junction bases outside the gene matches: 7. The CDR3 spans 16 residues. The CDR3 spells CASRIGQGVMNTEAFF. The CDR3 DNA follows: TGCGCCAGCAGAATCGGACAGGGGGTTATGAACACTGAAGCTTTCTTT. The full variable domain, its missing parts supplied by reference TRBV5-1 and TRBJ1-1, is KAGVTQTPRYLIKTRGQQVTLSCSPISGHRSVSWYQQTPGQGLQFLFEYFSETQRNKGNFPGRFSGRQFSNSRSEMNVSTLELGDSALYLCASRIGQGVMNTEAFFGQGTRLTVV.

Ten or more counts support this clonotype. The chain links TRBV15 to TRBJ2-7, with TRBD1 matching over 10 bases. Trimming took 5 bases from V and 2 from J; bases not matched to a gene: 6. There are 15 residues in the CDR3. The V gene's germline CDR1 is LNHNV and CDR2 YYDKDF (reference sequence). The CDR3 loop reads CATSETGTGAYEQYF. The CDR3 nucleotides read TGTGCCACCAGCGAGACCGGGACAGGGGCCTACGAGCAGTACTTC.

This clonotype was picked up many times. V and J are TRBV6-2 or TRBV6-3 and TRBJ1-1, with D tentatively TRBD1 (6 bases). Germline-derived CDR1 and CDR2 are MNHEY and SVGEGT. Deletions cut 5 bases from V and 0 bases from J, with 13 bases between. This CDR3 region has 15 residues. CDR3 residues: CASSTRQVLNTEAFF. The CDR3 coding sequence is TGTGCCAGCAGTACGCGACAGGTGTTGAACACTGAAGCTTTCTTT.

The chain recombines TRBV12-3 or TRBV12-4 with TRBJ2-7; 11 bases agree with TRBD2. J gave up 8 bases and V 6 bases, and 6 bases lay outside the gene matches. The CDR3 is made up of 13 amino acids. The CDR3 sequence is CASRGLAAPQQYF. The DNA for the CDR3 is TGTGCCAGCAGGGGACTAGCGGCCCCACAGCAGTACTTC.

The genes are TRBV20-1 and TRBJ2-1; a possible D gene is TRBD1 (6 bases). The CDR3 sequence is 15 residues long. Germline V gene data show CDR1 as DFQATT and CDR2 as SNEGSKA (reference sequence). V lost 3 bases and J lost 7, with 19 bases in between. Here the CDR3 reads CSARDPTGKKNEQFF. The DNA for the CDR3 is TGCAGTGCTAGGGACCCCACAGGGAAGAAAAATGAGCAGTTCTTC.

This chain connects TRBV28 to TRBJ1-3; no clear D gene. With 5 bases removed from V and 0 bases from J, the gap between germline ends came to 11 bases. This CDR3 is built from 15 residues. Germline V gives CDR1 MDHEN, CDR2 SYDVKM. The CDR3 coding sequence is TGTGCCAGCAGTCCTTACAAGAGCTCTGGAAACACCATATATTTT. Protein sequence: CASSPYKSSGNTIYF.

The V gene is TRBV5-4, the J gene TRBJ1-1; D ambiguous. The CDR3 is 15 residues long. Germline assignment: CDR1 SGHNT and CDR2 YYREEE (reference sequence). The V end was cut by 0 bases, the J end by 1 base, with 10 bases between. CDR3 in amino acids: CASSLDAPGNTEAFF. The CDR3 coding sequence is TGTGCCAGCAGCTTGGACGCCCCCGGGAACACTGAAGCTTTCTTT.

The chain has TRBV14 and TRBJ2-5, with 7 nucleotides matching TRBD2. Germline CDR1 SGHDN, CDR2 FVKESK. This CDR3 has 23 residues. V lost 0 bases, J lost 2 bases, and 27 bases stayed unmatched. The CDR3 spells CASSQDWGTLADWEEKGQETQYF. CDR3 sequence (DNA): TGTGCCAGCAGCCAAGATTGGGGAACGCTAGCGGACTGGGAAGAGAAAGGACAAGAGACCCAGTACTTC.

V gene TRBV9 combines with J gene TRBJ2-3, with 9 bases matching TRBD1. From germline, CDR1 is SGDLS and CDR2 YYNGEE. V shed 0 bases and J 2 bases; nucleotides not matched to a gene: 7. CDR3 length: 17 residues. Here the CDR3 DNA reads TGTGCCAGCAGCGTAGGGTTGGACAGGGGCTTCACAGATACGCAGTATTTT. Its translation is CASSVGLDRGFTDTQYF.

This clonotype was seen more than once but under ten times. The genes are TRBV20-1 and TRBJ2-3, with TRBD2 as a possible D gene (5 bases). Trimming shortened V by 5 bases and J by 1 base, and 16 bases separated the two germline ends. The CDR3 runs 15 residues. Germline values: CDR1 DFQATT, CDR2 SNEGSKA (reference sequence). The CDR3 spells CSALRRGSGTDTQYF. The CDR3, as DNA: TGCAGTGCTCTTCGCCGCGGGTCCGGCACAGATACGCAGTATTTT.

This rearrangement joins TRBV5-1 to TRBJ2-3, with TRBD1 identical over 10 bases. The CDR3 is 14 amino acids. Per germline, CDR1 SGHRS and CDR2 YFSETQ. J gave up 4 bases and V 5 bases, and 4 bases lay outside the gene matches. CDR3 sequence reads: CASSGTGVSDTQYF. CDR3 DNA: TGCGCCAGCAGTGGGACAGGGGTCTCAGATACGCAGTATTTT.

This clonotype appeared a few times. The chain is built from TRBV7-2 and TRBJ2-3, with D unclear. The CDR3 is made up of 13 amino acids. The V end was cut by 1 base, the J end by 6 bases, with 8 bases between. Germline V CDR1 and CDR2: SGHTA, FQGNSA. The CDR3 sequence is CASSLEQADTQYF. As DNA, the CDR3 is TGTGCCAGCAGCTTAGAACAAGCGGATACGCAGTATTTT. The full variable domain, completed using reference TRBV7-2 and TRBJ2-3, is GAGVSQSPSNKVTEKGKDVELRCDPISGHTALYWYRQSLGQGLEFLIYFQGNSAPDKSGLPSDRFSAERTGGSVSTLTIQRTQQEDSAVYLCASSLEQADTQYFGPGTRLTVL.

The gene calls are TRBV24-1 and TRBJ2-7; 8 positions match TRBD1. This CDR3 has 16 amino acids. Per germline, CDR1 KGHDR and CDR2 SFDVKD. Trimming took 3 bases from V and 0 from J; bases not matched to a gene: 6. CDR3 DNA sequence: TGTGCCACCAGTGATATTGACAGGGGATTCTCCTACGAGCAGTACTTC. Protein: CATSDIDRGFSYEQYF.

This clonotype was counted ten times or more. V is TRBV7-2 and J is TRBJ2-1, with TRBD2 matching 10 bases. The CDR3 consists of 13 residues. Germline V gene lookup returns CDR1 SGHTA and CDR2 FQGNSA. The V gene end was trimmed by 2 bases and the J gene end by 8 bases; junction bases not matched to a gene: 0. CDR3 DNA: TGTGCCAGCAGCTTAAGCGGGGGGGATGAGCAGTTCTTC. Amino acid sequence: CASSLSGGDEQFF.

The chain is built from TRBV10-3 and TRBJ2-2, with D maybe TRBD1 (6 bases). CDR3 size: 15 residues. From germline, CDR1 is ENHRY and CDR2 SYGVKD. With 7 bases removed from V and 0 bases from J, the gap between germline ends came to 12 bases. The CDR3: CAITQTGTNTGELFF. CDR3 nucleotide sequence: TGTGCCATCACCCAGACAGGAACGAACACCGGGGAGCTGTTTTTT.

The chain joins TRBV24-1 to TRBJ2-1, with D perhaps matching TRBD1 (6 bases). Trimming pared 4 bases from V and 0 bases from J, leaving 12 bases between. Germline lookup yields CDR1 KGHDR and CDR2 SFDVKD. The CDR3 spans 16 residues. CDR3 loop: CATSEHQGTSYNEQFF. As DNA, the CDR3 is TGTGCCACCAGTGAGCATCAGGGGACCTCCTACAATGAGCAGTTCTTC.

This clonotype was seen a few times. The gene calls are TRBV28 and TRBJ2-7; D not resolved. The V and J ends lost 4 bases and 0 bases respectively, with 10 bases between them. The CDR3 spans 14 residues. Germline values: CDR1 MDHEN, CDR2 SYDVKM. CDR3 DNA: TGTGCCAGCAGTTCCAGTAGTTTCTCCTACGAGCAGTACTTC. The encoded protein is CASSSSSFSYEQYF. The full variable domain, completed using reference TRBV28 and TRBJ2-7, is DVKVTQSSRYLVKRTGEKVFLECVQDMDHENMFWYRQDPGLGLRLIYFSYDVKMKEKGDIPEGYSVSREKKERFSLILESASTNQTSMYLCASSSSSFSYEQYFGPGTRLTVT.

This clonotype was recorded at least ten times. The chain links TRBV20-1 to TRBJ1-6; D is possibly TRBD1 (6 bases). V lost 5 bases and J lost 6, with 17 bases in between. The V gene's germline CDR1 is DFQATT and CDR2 SNEGSKA (reference sequence). CDR3 length equals 15 residues. CDR3 amino acids: CSALGGAGVNSPLHF. Here the CDR3 DNA reads TGCAGTGCTCTGGGGGGGGCAGGGGTTAATTCACCCCTCCACTTT.

This clonotype was counted between two and nine times. The chain links TRBV9 to TRBJ1-5; no clear D. Trimming removed 0 bases at V and 5 bases at J, with 3 bases between. Germline V gene sequence: CDR1 SGDLS, CDR2 YYNGEE. The CDR3 has 12 residues. The CDR3 protein is CASSVGDQPQHF. CDR3 nucleotides: TGTGCCAGCAGCGTAGGCGATCAGCCCCAGCATTTT.

V is TRBV6-4 and J is TRBJ2-7; D gene unclear. V was trimmed by 5 bases and J by 6 bases, leaving 14 bases between them. Germline V gene data show CDR1 as MRHNA and CDR2 as SNTAGT. CDR3 length equals 13 residues. CDR3 DNA sequence: TGTGCCAGCAGTACCGAACCGGAAGGCGAGCAGTACTTC. The encoded protein is CASSTEPEGEQYF.

This chain uses TRBV2 with TRBJ2-7, with D possibly matching TRBD1 (5 bases). CDR1 and CDR2 (germline): SNHLY, FYNNEI. V was cut by 2 bases and J by 5 bases, with 7 bases left in between. The CDR3 length is 12 residues. The CDR3 protein is CASSERRDEQYF. CDR3 nucleotide sequence: TGTGCCAGCAGTGAACGCAGGGACGAGCAGTACTTC.

The chain employs TRBV13 and TRBJ2-1; TRBD2 aligns across 14 bases. The V segment lost 5 bases and the J segment 9 bases; nucleotides outside the gene matches: 6. The CDR3 has 15 amino acids. Germline CDR1 and CDR2: PRHDT and FYEKMQ (reference sequence). The chain's CDR3 is CASSPTSGRAPEQFF. CDR3 in DNA: TGTGCCAGCAGCCCGACTAGCGGGAGGGCCCCTGAGCAGTTCTTC.

V gene TRBV6-8 combines with J gene TRBJ2-4; no reliable D call. Trimming stripped 2 bases from V and 5 bases from J, with 4 bases between. This CDR3 has 12 amino acids. CDR1 is MNHGY, CDR2 SAAAGT, per germline. The CDR3 is CASSYRENIQYF. CDR3 DNA sequence: TGTGCCAGCAGTTACAGGGAAAACATTCAGTACTTC.

The J gene is TRBJ1-2, the V gene TRBV12-3 or TRBV12-4; 9 positions match TRBD1. Trimming took 6 bases from V and 7 from J; bases not matched to a gene: 6. There are 13 residues in the CDR3. CDR3 coding DNA: TGTGCCAGCAGGGACAGGGGAGTGGGTGGCTACACCTTC. Residues: CASRDRGVGGYTF.

This chain uses TRBV20-1 with TRBJ2-4, with D maybe TRBD2 (6 bases). Germline assignment: CDR1 DFQATT and CDR2 SNEGSKA (reference sequence). Trimming took off 3 bases at V and 14 bases at J, with 11 bases between the two ends. CDR3 length: 10 residues. CDR3 DNA sequence: TGCAGTGCTAGGTCCAGGGAGGAGTACTTC. Its translation: CSARSREEYF.

The chain joins TRBV29-1 to TRBJ2-7, with TRBD2 matching over 7 bases. Unmatched junction bases numbered 9, after V lost 1 base and J lost 3 bases. Germline assignment: CDR1 SQVTM and CDR2 ANQGSEA. The CDR3 consists of 15 residues. CDR3 in DNA: TGCAGCGTTGAAGTGGGAGCGGGACGAAACTACGAGCAGTACTTC. It encodes CSVEVGAGRNYEQYF.